This T cell receptor (beta chain) appears in the sequencing data of a study of blood T cell repertoires in COVID-19 (TCRdb year 2020). The study in broad terms: The collaborator samples originated in the United States, Italy and Spain and spanned the acute and convalescent phases of COVID-19. The prospective study material was composed of cDNA or gDNA derived from T cells, B-cell-depleted T cells, or PBMCs. The dataset comprised deeply sampled blood TCRbeta repertoires from subjects exposed to, actively infected with, or recovered from COVID-19. The repertoires were released in a freely available public database intended as a resource for research on the immune response to SARS-CoV-2. Samples were obtained from the ongoing ImmuneRACE study (first 160 participants) and from 1,000 to 1,500 subjects provided by 6 global collaborators. A de-identified subject ID, COVID-19 status, age in years and sex were almost always included in the sample metadata. Where available, HLA class I and class II types were taken from metadata supplied by the sample provider and were not determined by assay-based typing.

The immunoSEQ Assay, a bias-controlled multiplex PCR, was used to amplify TCRbeta CDR3 regions from genomic DNA. The original pipeline was this. Within the assay, amplification of reference gene primers was used to estimate how many nucleated cells each sample contained. Sequence reads were collapsed and filtered to measure the absolute abundance of every unique TCRbeta CDR3 rearrangement. Productive Simpson clonality was computed per sample as the square root of Simpson's diversity index over productive rearrangements. TCRdb's version of the immuneACCESS table is confined to in-frame rearrangements and falls short of the full clone set. An unresolved V gene accounts for under half of the shortfall where checked; the remainder is of unknown origin. V and J calls and clone size are as listed in that table; D and trimming were resolved from the DNA. This sample has more than 300,000 clones in its table, and about 88% of those were observed once. The top ten clonotypes cover roughly 6.6% of the sample.

In the case of this clone: The target of this receptor is not known. Base qualities are missing; no much larger clone stands one base away.

The full study reports these points: How much clinical and demographic metadata was included differed by source and by participant, and the metadata was provided uncurated.

At one collaborating source in Seattle, patients were enrolled during active infection and were followed longitudinally through the course of disease. The collaborating institutions used their own protocols to collect whole blood in K2EDTA tubes. Collaborator samples were shipped for TCRbeta analysis as frozen whole blood, isolated PBMCs, or DNA extracted from either sample type. The TCR sequence derives from a woman between 65 and 79 years old with COVID-19, enrolled during active disease. The specimen was peripheral blood.

The CDR3 in this case is CASSRQGADTQYF. In nucleotides, the sequence is TGTGCCAGCAGCCGACAGGGGGCGGATACGCAGTATTTT. In this chain, TRBV7-3 is recombined with TRBJ2-3, and 10 junction bases match TRBD1. V lost 5 bases and J lost 6 bases, and the count of bases not matched to a germline gene is 2. The CDR3 starts with the cysteine, ends with the phenylalanine, and has 13 residues. Only the CDR3 part of the read is kept: 39 bases, read in frame from the first base. Sequences SGHTA (CDR1) and FQGTGA (CDR2) are obtained from the germline V gene.